This entry is about one TCR beta chain. The data stem from a study of T cells in Graves' hyperthyroidism and ophthalmopathy. Researchers took RNA transcripts and amplified the TCR beta CDR3 regions from them. The HTBI primer set served for first-round RT-PCR of the TCR CDR3. A single record per CDR3 protein comes from TCRdb applying MiXCR to the multiplex PCR reads. The sample lists some 690,000 distinct CDR3 sequences, 17% occurring once. Unmatched junction bases numbered 9, after V lost 5 bases and J lost 1 base. The CDR3 runs 16 residues. What was sequenced was blood. The clonotype comes from a man aged 45-60 years with Graves' hyperthyroidism. This chain links TRBV12-3 or TRBV12-4 with TRBJ2-7; 9 bases agree with TRBD1. As DNA, the CDR3 is TGTGCCAGCAGTCGGGGGACAGGGACGGATTCCTACGAGCAGTACTTC. Its protein is CASSRGTGTDSYEQYF.